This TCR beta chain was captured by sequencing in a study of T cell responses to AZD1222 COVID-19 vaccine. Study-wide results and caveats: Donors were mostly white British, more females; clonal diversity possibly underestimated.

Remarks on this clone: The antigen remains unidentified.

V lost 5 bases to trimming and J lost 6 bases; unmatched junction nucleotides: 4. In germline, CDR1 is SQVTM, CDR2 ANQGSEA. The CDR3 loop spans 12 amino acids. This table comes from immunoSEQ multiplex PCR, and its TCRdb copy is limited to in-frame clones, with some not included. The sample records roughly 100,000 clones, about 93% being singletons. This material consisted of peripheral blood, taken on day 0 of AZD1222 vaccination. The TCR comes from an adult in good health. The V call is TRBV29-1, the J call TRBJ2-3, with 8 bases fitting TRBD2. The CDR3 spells CSVRRGVDTQYF. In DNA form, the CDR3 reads TGCAGCGTTAGGCGGGGGGTGGATACGCAGTATTTT.